The entry below describes one TCR beta chain. The V segment lost 3 bases and the J segment 4 bases; nucleotides outside the gene matches: 10. The germline gives CDR1 SGHRS, CDR2 YFSETQ. The CDR3 consists of 16 residues. TCRdb analysed the 5' RACE reads with MiXCR anew, one entry per CDR3 protein. The data show nearly 55,000 distinct CDR3 sequences, almost 25% seen once. The source material was tumor-infiltrating naive CD4+ T cells sorted from the breast tumor. The subset is: naive CD4+ T cells, CD4+CD45RA+CD25-. The TCR originated in a female donor with breast cancer. The chain links TRBV5-1 to TRBJ2-3, with 8 bases fitting TRBD2. The CDR3 spells CASSSAGTRGADTQYF. The CDR3 DNA follows: TGCGCCAGCAGCTCCGCCGGGACTAGAGGCGCAGATACGCAGTATTTT.